The 5 T cell receptor beta chains given below trace back to one sample, sequenced in a study of blood T cell repertoires in COVID-19. Assay: immunoSEQ multiplex PCR; the TCRdb copy retains only in-frame clones and omits some. This table holds approximately 260,000 clones, roughly 88% found once. Sequencing was performed on peripheral blood. Every receptor here comes from a woman aged 70-85 years with acute or convalescent COVID-19.

This clone was counted many times. The CDR3 DNA is TGCGCCAGCAGCCAAGTAAGGATAACCAGGGTCCTGAACACTGAAGCTTTCTTT. This gives the protein CASSQVRITRVLNTEAFF. This chain joins TRBV4-1 and TRBJ1-1; D possibly corresponds to TRBD1 (5 bases). Germline loops: CDR1 MGHRA, CDR2 YSYEKL. The CDR3 extends over 18 amino acids. Between the trimmed V and J ends, which lost 1 base and 0 bases, there was a span of 18 bases.

This chain links TRBV12-3 or TRBV12-4 with TRBJ1-1, with TRBD1 identical over 8 bases. Losses at the gene ends were 9 bases for V and 6 bases for J; bases not matched to a gene: 9. The CDR3 sequence is 13 residues long. CDR3 sequence reads: CASTGTGRPEAFF. As DNA, the CDR3 is TGTGCCAGTACTGGGACAGGCCGACCTGAAGCTTTCTTT.

The chain employs TRBV27 and TRBJ2-5; 13 bases are a match to TRBD2. Germline values: CDR1 MNHEY, CDR2 SMNVEV (reference sequence). After removal of 4 bases from V and 2 bases from J, the junction contained 4 bases not matched to a gene. The CDR3 is made up of 16 amino acids. CDR3 amino acids: CASSSLLAGGQETQYF. In DNA form, the CDR3 reads TGTGCCAGCAGTTCGTTACTAGCGGGGGGGCAAGAGACCCAGTACTTC.

The chain is built from TRBV18 and TRBJ1-3, with a weak D call TRBD1 (6 bases). Trimming left V 2 bases short and J 0 bases short, with 11 bases between. Germline V lookup: CDR1 KGHSH, CDR2 LQKENI. The CDR3 runs 16 residues. The DNA for the CDR3 is TGTGCCAGCTCACCAGGACAGCTGAGCTCTGGAAACACCATATATTTT. Protein: CASSPGQLSSGNTIYF.

The chain is built from TRBV27 and TRBJ1-5; possible D gene TRBD1, 5 bases. Germline V gene lookup returns CDR1 MNHEY and CDR2 SMNVEV (reference sequence). The CDR3 is made up of 14 amino acids. Deletions cut 4 bases from V and 7 bases from J, with 14 bases between. The CDR3 DNA sequence: TGTGCCAGCAGTTCCCAGGGATTCGACCAGCCCCAGCATTTT. Translation gives CASSSQGFDQPQHF.